These T cell receptor beta chains were read from a single sample in a study of T-cell memory formation after mild COVID-19. TCRdb redid the calling of the 5' RACE reads with MiXCR, one entry per CDR3 protein. The table includes 300,000 to 400,000 distinct CDR3 sequences, around 13% detected once. Sequences were obtained from PBMCs or a T cell subset sorted from them (not recorded which). These receptors were collected from a man aged 18-30 years who had mild COVID-19 (a few samples of this study predate the infection). Cell type and time point are not known. Each CDR3 is given with its conserved first and last residue. The D gene is left open where the match is weak. The listing skips clone size in some rows; elsewhere it reads once, few, many or a size class.

>few|.|TRBJ1-4|12|TRBV7-2
TGTGCCAGCAGCTTTTCACAGGGAAAACTGTTTTTT
CASSFSQGKLFF
>.|.|TRBJ1-5|15|TRBV10-3
TGTGCCATCAGCAATAAAACGGGGAGCAATCAGCCCCAGCATTTT
CAISNKTGSNQPQHF
>few|.|TRBJ2-3|15|TRBV4-2
TGTGCCAGCAGCCAAGCGACGGGGAACACAGATACGCAGTATTTT
CASSQATGNTDTQYF
>.|.|TRBJ2-7|13|TRBV5-1
TGCGCCAGCACCTCGGGGAGCTCCTACGAGCAGTACTTC
CASTSGSSYEQYF
>.|.|TRBJ1-3|12|TRBV11-2
TGTGCCAGCAGCCCCACAGCTCGCACCATATATTTT
CASSPTARTIYF
>.|.|TRBJ2-5|13|TRBV14
TGTGCCAGCAGCCCCGCCAGTGGACAGACCCAGTACTTC
CASSPASGQTQYF
>many|.|TRBJ2-5|14|TRBV12-3/TRBV12-4
TGTGCCAGCAGTCGTACAGGGCTGGGGGAGACCCAGTACTTC
CASSRTGLGETQYF
>.|.|TRBJ2-5|13|TRBV5-1
TGCGCCAGCAGCTTGGATCCAGGGGAGACCCAGTACTTC
CASSLDPGETQYF
>.|.|TRBJ2-7|11|TRBV21-1
TGTGCCAGCAGCCCGCCAATCGAGCAGTACTTC
CASSPPIEQYF
>.|.|TRBJ2-1|14|TRBV4-3
TGCGCCAACAGCCAAGCGGGCTTCCACAATGAGCAGTTCTTC
CANSQAGFHNEQFF
>.|TRBD1|TRBJ2-5|16|TRBV11-2
TGTGCCAGCAGCTTAGGGGGACAGGGGGTTTTAGAGACCCAGTACTTC
CASSLGGQGVLETQYF
>.|.|TRBJ2-5|14|TRBV4-1
TGCGCCAGCAGCCAAGCCCCCCTTAGTGAGACCCAGTACTTC
CASSQAPLSETQYF
>few|.|TRBJ2-2|13|TRBV6-2/TRBV6-3
TGTGCCAGCAGTTACGGTCCTAACGGGGAGCTGTTTTTT
CASSYGPNGELFF
>.|.|TRBJ1-2|11|TRBV20-1
TGCAGTATACCCTCAAACTATGGCTACACCTTC
CSIPSNYGYTF
>.|TRBD1|TRBJ1-6|13|TRBV4-2
TGTGCCAGCAGCCTCACGACAGGGGAACCCCTCCACTTT
CASSLTTGEPLHF